The 10 T cell receptor beta chains below come from one sample, sequenced in a study of OX40 agonist ivuxolimab in advanced cancers. Produced via immunoSEQ multiplex PCR; TCRdb's table is partial and in-frame only. The profile shows roughly 40,000 clones, 88% of them singletons. The starting material was CD4+ or CD8+ T cells sorted from blood, obtained in a trial of the OX40 agonist ivuxolimab. These receptors were collected from an adult with an advanced solid tumor such as melanoma, head and neck, liver or kidney cancer.

The chain recombines TRBV6-1 with TRBJ2-2, with D perhaps TRBD1 (7 bases). The germline V gene has CDR1 MNHNS and CDR2 SASEGT. This CDR3 has 11 residues. Deletions cut 11 bases from V and 7 bases from J, with 11 bases between. The CDR3 loop reads CALQGGGELFF. CDR3 nucleotides: TGTGCCCTTCAGGGGGGCGGGGAGCTGTTTTTT.

V usage is TRBV7-9 and J usage is TRBJ2-2; weak D call: TRBD1 (6 bases). Germline-derived CDR1 and CDR2 are SEHNR and FQNEAQ (reference sequence). V lost 3 bases, J lost 4 bases, and 12 bases lay in between. The CDR3 is 15 amino acids. The CDR3 nucleotides are TGTGCCAGCAGCTTCCCCGGGACACCCACCGGGGAGCTGTTTTTT. Translated: CASSFPGTPTGELFF.

Here the CDR3 DNA reads TGTGCCAGTAGTACCTTACCGGGACAGGGGGCTGGCAATCAGCCCCAGCATTTT. Residues: CASSTLPGQGAGNQPQHF. The chain couples TRBV19 to TRBJ1-5; 12 positions agree with TRBD1. Germline values: CDR1 LNHDA, CDR2 SQIVND (reference sequence). CDR3 length: 18 residues. V trimming: 4 bases; J trimming: 2 bases; junction bases outside the gene matches: 9.

This clone has a handful of counts. CDR3 protein: CASSELGRSLYGYTF. CDR3 sequence (DNA): TGTGCCAGCAGTGAACTTGGCAGAAGTCTCTATGGCTACACCTTC. The chain employs TRBV6-1 and TRBJ1-2; no reliable D call. This CDR3 spans 15 amino acids. Germline lookup yields CDR1 MNHNS and CDR2 SASEGT. Trimming pared 2 bases from V and 4 bases from J, leaving 14 bases between.

This rearrangement joins TRBV9 to TRBJ2-5; tentative D call: TRBD2 (6 bases). Per the germline V gene, CDR1 is SGDLS and CDR2 is YYNGEE. Trimming shortened V by 4 bases and J by 1 base, and 14 bases separated the two germline ends. CDR3 length: 15 residues. The CDR3 loop reads CASSPGGEVQETQYF. DNA of the CDR3: TGTGCCAGCAGCCCAGGAGGGGAGGTCCAAGAGACCCAGTACTTC.

The J gene is TRBJ2-2, the V gene TRBV10-1, with 9 nucleotides matching TRBD1. V trimming: 4 bases; J trimming: 4 bases; junction bases outside the gene matches: 10. Looked up from germline, CDR1 is WNHNN and CDR2 is SYGVQD (reference sequence). The CDR3 extends over 17 amino acids. In DNA, the CDR3 is TGCGCCAGCAGTGGGGTTACAGGGGGCGTCCGCACCGGGGAGCTGTTTTTT. Protein: CASSGVTGGVRTGELFF.

J is TRBJ2-5 and V is TRBV11-2; 8 positions match TRBD1. V lost 5 bases and J lost 4; bases outside the gene matches: 6. The CDR3 runs 14 residues. From germline, CDR1 is SGHAT and CDR2 FQNNGV. CDR3 residues: CASSTSGGRETQYF. In nucleotides, the CDR3 is TGTGCCAGCAGCACATCAGGGGGCCGAGAGACCCAGTACTTC.

In DNA form, the CDR3 reads TGCGCCAGCAGCCCCCGGGACAGTTCCTACAATGAGCAGTTCTTC. Protein product: CASSPRDSSYNEQFF. This chain joins TRBV4-3 and TRBJ2-1, with 7 nucleotides matching TRBD1. V was pared by 4 bases and J by 1 base, with 4 bases of the junction left unmatched. This CDR3 is 15 amino acids long. Germline V gene lookup returns CDR1 LGHNA and CDR2 YSLEER.

The V and J genes are TRBV7-6 and TRBJ1-1, with D possibly being TRBD1 (6 bases). V dropped 5 bases and J dropped 4 bases, with 11 bases sitting between them. This CDR3 region has 13 residues. Germline V gene sequence: CDR1 SGHVS, CDR2 FNYEAQ. CDR3 DNA sequence: TGTGCCAGCAGCCCAGGGGCTTCCACTGAAGCTTTCTTT. It is translated as CASSPGASTEAFF.

Only a few counts were recorded for this clone. This chain uses TRBV7-9 with TRBJ1-3, with D perhaps matching TRBD1 (6 bases). V lost 0 bases and J lost 2, with 11 bases in between. Germline CDR1 and CDR2: SEHNR and FQNEAQ (reference sequence). CDR3 length: 16 amino acids. CDR3 sequence reads: CASSLAPGTTGNTIYF. The DNA of the CDR3 is TGTGCCAGCAGCTTAGCCCCCGGGACAACTGGAAACACCATATATTTT. Based on the CDR3 plus reference TRBV7-9 and TRBJ1-3, the full variable domain is DTGVSQNPRHKITKRGQNVTFRCDPISEHNRLYWYRQTLGQGPEFLTYFQNEAQLEKSRLLSDRFSAERPKGSFSTLEIQRTEQGDSAMYLCASSLAPGTTGNTIYFGEGSWLTVV.